This is a list of T cell receptor beta chains from one sample in a study of blood T cell repertoires in COVID-19. Measured with immunoSEQ multiplex PCR; TCRdb has only the in-frame clones, and not every one. The sample yields 200,000 or so clones, nearly 90% seen once. Sequencing used peripheral blood. The receptors come from a woman aged 40 to 49 who had recovered from COVID-19. Both conserved end residues are part of each CDR3. D genes are given only for firm matches. Part of the rows lack a size; the others show once, few, many or a class for expanded clones.

V: TRBV11-2; J: TRBJ2-5; size: -; D: -; CDR3: CASSSQAETQYF
V: TRBV30; J: TRBJ1-2; size: -; D: -; CDR3: CAWSVGVKSF
V: TRBV7-8; J: TRBJ1-1; size: -; D: -; CDR3: CASSLAVWGGNTEAFF
V: TRBV15; J: TRBJ2-3; size: -; D: -; CDR3: CATSRDGGSTDTQYF
V: TRBV3-1/TRBV3-2; J: TRBJ1-2; size: -; D: -; CDR3: CASSQVRAGYTF
V: TRBV6-5; J: TRBJ1-5; size: -; D: -; CDR3: CASSSGWTNQAQHF
V: TRBV28; J: TRBJ1-2; size: -; D: -; CDR3: CASPRASGNYGYTF
V: TRBV18; J: TRBJ2-7; size: -; D: -; CDR3: CASSPQQGSYEQYF
V: TRBV25-1; J: TRBJ1-6; size: -; D: -; CDR3: CASRGVGFGSSPLHF
V: TRBV3-1/TRBV3-2; J: TRBJ1-2; size: -; D: -; CDR3: CASSLREGYTF
V: TRBV30; J: TRBJ2-5; size: once; D: TRBD2; CDR3: CAWSPGLAGGGRPFQQYF
V: TRBV2; J: TRBJ1-5; size: -; D: TRBD1; CDR3: CASRDSANQPQHF
V: TRBV6-6; J: TRBJ1-3; size: -; D: -; CDR3: CASSRSHEGNTIYF
V: TRBV7-2; J: TRBJ1-1; size: -; D: TRBD1; CDR3: CASSIQTGRTEAFF
V: TRBV11-2; J: TRBJ2-5; size: -; D: TRBD1; CDR3: CASSLGIGTGGVPQETQYF
V: TRBV7-2; J: TRBJ1-1; size: few; D: -; CDR3: CASSLQVSNTEAFF
V: TRBV30; J: TRBJ2-1; size: once; D: TRBD2; CDR3: CAWSYTRTSGRYNEQFF
V: TRBV15; J: TRBJ2-1; size: -; D: -; CDR3: CATSKLQYQDQFF
V: TRBV12-3/TRBV12-4; J: TRBJ1-1; size: -; D: -; CDR3: CASGYYLEAFF
V: TRBV18; J: TRBJ2-7; size: -; D: TRBD2; CDR3: CASSGTSGSSEQYF
V: TRBV2; J: TRBJ1-1; size: -; D: -; CDR3: CASSVQAMNTEAFF
V: TRBV5-8; J: TRBJ1-2; size: -; D: -; CDR3: CASSLDGPGYTF
V: TRBV7-2; J: TRBJ1-5; size: once; D: -; CDR3: CASSLEAGGNQPQHF
V: TRBV2; J: TRBJ2-3; size: -; D: -; CDR3: CASLSRGDTQYF
V: TRBV5-6; J: TRBJ2-1; size: -; D: -; CDR3: CASSPSQGSNEQFF
V: TRBV13; J: TRBJ2-7; size: -; D: TRBD2; CDR3: CASSRGGHEQYF